Sequencing of this T cell receptor (beta chain) was carried out in a study of T cell changes during pregnancy in multiple sclerosis. Trimming took off 6 bases at V and 6 bases at J, with 11 bases between the two ends. The CDR3 consists of 13 residues. CDR1 and CDR2 (germline): SEHNR, FQNEAQ (reference sequence). This clone came up once. Assay used: immunoSEQ multiplex PCR; TCRdb lists only in-frame clones, some missing. The sample yields around 100,000 clones, more than 85% seen once. The V and J genes are TRBV7-9 and TRBJ2-2; TRBD1 is a possible D gene (5 bases). The sequencing here drew on peripheral blood, taken after pregnancy. The clonotype originates from a female donor with multiple sclerosis, enrolled in a pregnancy study. CDR3 nucleotides: TGTGCCAGCAGTTCAGGGATTGCCGGGGAGCTGTTTTTT. It encodes CASSSGIAGELFF.